The text below deals with one TCR beta chain. No cognate antigen has been identified for it. The input lacks base qualities; no much larger clone sits a single base away. The collaborating institutions used their own protocols to collect whole blood in K2EDTA tubes. For TCRbeta analysis, collaborator samples were shipped as frozen whole blood, as isolated PBMCs, or as DNA extracted from either sample type. The sample comes from a study of blood T cell repertoires in COVID-19 (dated by TCRdb to between 2020 and 2021). Looking at the study overall: Collaborator samples came from the United States, Italy and Spain and covered acute and convalescent phases of COVID-19. HLA class I and class II types, where available, came from metadata supplied by the sample provider rather than from assay-based typing. A de-identified subject ID, COVID-19 status, age in years and sex were almost always included in the sample metadata. The samples were drawn from two sources: the first 160 participants of the ongoing ImmuneRACE study, and 1,254 subjects contributed by 6 global collaborators. Subjects who had been exposed to COVID-19, were actively infected with it, or had recovered from it provided the deeply sampled blood TCRbeta repertoires that made up the dataset. The repertoires were released in a freely available public database intended as a resource for research on the immune response to SARS-CoV-2. The material from the prospective study consisted of cDNA or gDNA derived from T cells, B-cell-depleted T cells, or PBMCs. Study-level results and caveats: The amount of clinical and demographic metadata varied by source and participant and was provided uncurated.

TCRbeta CDR3 regions were amplified from genomic DNA using the immunoSEQ Assay, a bias-controlled multiplex PCR. Turning to the authors' computational methods: Nucleated cell counts per sample were estimated from amplification of reference gene primers within the assay. Sequence reads were collapsed and filtered to measure the absolute abundance of every unique TCRbeta CDR3 rearrangement. For each sample, productive Simpson clonality was calculated by taking the square root of Simpson's diversity index across productive rearrangements. TCRdb carries this immuneACCESS record with in-frame sequences only. Its versions omit some clonotypes, under half of them owing to an unresolved V gene in the studies checked, with the rest unexplained. V, J and clone size reflect that table, while D and trimming were determined from the DNA. The sample table contains fewer than 500,000 clones; only one count was recorded for around 88% of them. The leading ten clones occupy 4% to 4.5% of the sample.

The cysteine opens and the phenylalanine closes a CDR3 of 15 amino acids. Only the CDR3 DNA is retained, 45 bases long and in frame from the first base. From a lookup of the germline V gene, CDR1 and CDR2 are MGHRA and YSYEKL. Trimming leaves V shorter by 4 bases and J shorter by 9 bases, with the junction holding 9 bases beyond the gene matches. The sequence was collected from a woman younger than 45 with acute or convalescent COVID-19. The specimen sequenced was peripheral blood. The chain is encoded by TRBV4-1 joined to TRBJ2-5; 12 bases in the junction line up with TRBD2. The sequenced DNA is TGCGCCAGCAGCCCGAAGACTAGCGGGGGAACGGCCCAGTACTTC. It codes for CASSPKTSGGTAQYF.